Following are 25 T cell receptor beta chains from one sample sequenced in a study of cytomegalovirus exposure and HLA in healthy donors. 60 Vbeta and 13 Jbeta primers were used in PCR. Clones were sequenced by immunoSEQ multiplex PCR, and TCRdb holds only the in-frame ones, with some missing. The table shows 150,000 to 200,000 clones, with approximately 80% occurring only once. Sequencing used PBMCs. All receptors come from a woman aged 40 to 55 in good health and CMV-seronegative.

The rearrangement links TRBV5-1 to TRBJ2-1; 8 nucleotides agree with TRBD1. Trimming removed 6 bases from V and 5 bases from J; junction bases left unmatched: 13. Germline V gene data show CDR1 as SGHRS and CDR2 as YFSETQ. This CDR3 is built from 16 residues. CDR3 DNA sequence: TGCGCCAGCACCTCATCTCCGGGACAGGTTAACAATGAGCAGTTCTTC. Protein: CASTSSPGQVNNEQFF.

This clone showed up just once. The V and J genes are TRBV5-5 and TRBJ2-2, with a possible D match to TRBD1 (6 bases). This CDR3 is built from 16 residues. Trimming pared 1 base from V and 4 bases from J, leaving 14 bases between. The V gene's germline CDR1 is SGHKS and CDR2 YYEKEE (reference sequence). The chain's CDR3 is CASSLSAGAGTGELFF. The CDR3 DNA reads as TGTGCCAGCAGCTTGTCTGCAGGGGCAGGCACCGGGGAGCTGTTTTTT. Full variable domain (remainder filled in from reference TRBV5-5 and TRBJ2-2): DAGVTQSPTHLIKTRGQQVTLRCSPISGHKSVSWYQQVLGQGPQFIFQYYEKEERGRGNFPDRFSARQFPNYSSELNVNALLLGDSALYLCASSLSAGAGTGELFFGEGSRLTVL.

This chain joins TRBV5-4 and TRBJ1-2; weak D call: TRBD1 (6 bases). The V end lost 2 bases, the J end lost 1 base, and 9 bases lay between the germline ends. The CDR3 has 14 amino acids. CDR1 SGHNT and CDR2 YYREEE come from the germline V gene (reference sequence). The CDR3 DNA reads as TGTGCCAGCAGCTTCAGGGGCTATAACTATGGCTACACCTTC. Its translation is CASSFRGYNYGYTF.

J is TRBJ2-1 and V is TRBV28, with D possibly matching TRBD2 (5 bases). Germline V gene data show CDR1 as MDHEN and CDR2 as SYDVKM. The ends were cut back, 2 bases at V and 0 bases at J, with 8 bases in the middle. The length of the CDR3 is 15 residues. The CDR3 region is CASSLRERSYNEQFF. The CDR3 DNA reads TGTGCCAGCAGTTTAAGGGAGCGCTCCTACAATGAGCAGTTCTTC.

The chain employs TRBV9 and TRBJ2-1, with TRBD2 as a possible D gene (5 bases). This CDR3 spans 16 amino acids. The V end was cut by 0 bases, the J end by 9 bases, with 19 bases between. The V gene's germline CDR1 is SGDLS and CDR2 YYNGEE. The CDR3: CASSVASLAHYGEQFF. The CDR3 nucleotides are TGTGCCAGCAGCGTAGCCTCGCTAGCTCACTACGGTGAGCAGTTCTTC.

The chain couples TRBV29-1 to TRBJ1-1, with D maybe TRBD1 (5 bases). Germline CDR1 is SQVTM and CDR2 is ANQGSEA. V was trimmed by 5 bases and J by 5 bases, leaving 6 bases between them. CDR3 size: 10 residues. CDR3 amino acids: CSVRQTEAFF. In DNA form, the CDR3 reads TGCAGCGTTCGACAGACTGAAGCTTTCTTT. The full variable domain, its missing parts supplied by reference TRBV29-1 and TRBJ1-1, is SAVISQKPSRDICQRGTSLTIQCQVDSQVTMMFWYRQQPGQSLTLIATANQGSEATYESGFVIDKFPISRPNLTFSTLTVSNMSPEDSSIYLCSVRQTEAFFGQGTRLTVV.

The chain carries TRBV7-2 and TRBJ1-1; D ambiguous. V lost 1 base to trimming and J lost 4 bases, with 13 bases between them. Germline lookup yields CDR1 SGHTA and CDR2 FQGNSA. The CDR3 consists of 15 residues. CDR3 loop: CASSLVSSDFTEAFF. CDR3 coding DNA: TGTGCCAGCAGCTTAGTCTCATCAGACTTCACTGAAGCTTTCTTT.

The genes are TRBV6-4 and TRBJ1-1, with D hard to call. V lost 6 bases to trimming and J lost 1 base, with 9 bases between them. The germline V gene encodes CDR1 MRHNA and CDR2 SNTAGT. CDR3 size: 13 residues. The CDR3 reads CASSAEANTEAFF. DNA for the CDR3: TGTGCCAGCAGCGCCGAAGCGAACACTGAAGCTTTCTTT.

This clone was picked up a small number of times. V is TRBV18 and J is TRBJ1-4, with 8 bases lining up with TRBD1. The V gene end was trimmed by 6 bases and the J gene end by 15 bases; junction bases not matched to a gene: 9. The germline gives CDR1 KGHSH, CDR2 LQKENI. The CDR3 sequence is 12 residues long. The CDR3 DNA sequence: TGTGCCAGCTCTGGACAGGGCGAAAGGGTGTTTTTT. Amino acid sequence: CASSGQGERVFF.

Turning to this clone: Compared with germline, one end of the junction differs, possibly owing to a read error. Here the CDR3 reads CASSSITGKSKNSQYF. The CDR3 nucleotides are TGTGCCAGCAGCTCCATCACAGGGAAGTCAAAAAACAGTCAGTACTTC. V usage is TRBV7-6 and J usage is TRBJ2-4; perhaps TRBD1 as D (6 bases). Germline values: CDR1 SGHVS, CDR2 FNYEAQ. This CDR3 is built from 16 residues.

The genes are TRBV27 and TRBJ2-7; 7 bases agree with TRBD2. The germline V gene has CDR1 MNHEY and CDR2 SMNVEV (reference sequence). The CDR3 runs to 14 residues. V was clipped by 3 bases and J by 3 bases; unmatched bases: 5. The chain's CDR3 is CASSFKGGNYEQYF. Here the CDR3 DNA reads TGTGCCAGCAGTTTTAAGGGAGGGAACTACGAGCAGTACTTC.

The chain uses TRBV5-4 and TRBJ2-4; D remains ambiguous. Germline CDR1 reads SGHNT; CDR2 reads YYREEE (reference sequence). The CDR3 has 14 residues. The V gene lost 3 bases and the J gene lost 4 bases, with 11 bases spanning the gap. The CDR3 is CASSSGPSKNIQYF. Here the CDR3 DNA reads TGTGCCAGCAGCTCGGGTCCCTCTAAAAACATTCAGTACTTC.

The chain joins TRBV7-8 to TRBJ2-3; 7 nucleotides line up with TRBD2. Germline V gives CDR1 SGHVS, CDR2 FQNEAQ. The CDR3 covers 15 residues. Trimming at V came to 1 base and at J to 5 bases, leaving 6 bases not matched to a gene. The CDR3 DNA follows: TGTGCCAGCAGCTTAGTTGCGGGGGTGGGAGATACGCAGTATTTT. Translation: CASSLVAGVGDTQYF.

This clone was seen only a few times. The chain recombines TRBV7-6 with TRBJ2-5; perhaps TRBD1 as D (5 bases). The length of the CDR3 is 16 residues. V shed 1 base and J shed 3 bases, with 15 bases lying between them. The germline gives CDR1 SGHVS, CDR2 FNYEAQ. The chain's CDR3 is CASSLDGRVVEETQYF. In nucleotides, the CDR3 is TGTGCCAGCAGCTTAGATGGCAGGGTAGTCGAAGAGACCCAGTACTTC.

The rearrangement joins TRBV15 to TRBJ1-2; tentative D call: TRBD1 (6 bases). Germline assignment: CDR1 LNHNV and CDR2 YYDKDF (reference sequence). V dropped 1 base and J dropped 3 bases, with 15 bases sitting between them. The CDR3 has 16 residues. CDR3 DNA sequence: TGTGCCACCAGCAGAGTCGGGGCAGGGGAACACTATGGCTACACCTTC. Translated: CATSRVGAGEHYGYTF.

The chain links TRBV11-2 to TRBJ2-7; D may be TRBD1 (5 bases). V was cut by 5 bases and J by 6 bases, with 23 bases left in between. The CDR3 has 16 amino acids. Germline V lookup: CDR1 SGHAT, CDR2 FQNNGV. The CDR3 reads CASSPFSGGRAGEQYF. DNA of the CDR3: TGTGCCAGCAGCCCATTCAGTGGCGGCAGGGCCGGCGAGCAGTACTTC.

This clone was counted once. V and J are TRBV5-6 and TRBJ1-4; TRBD1 matches at 12 bases. Germline trimming cut 6 bases from V and 8 bases from J; bases unmatched to any gene: 11. The germline V gene has CDR1 SGHDT and CDR2 YYEEEE. The CDR3 length is 16 residues. The CDR3 coding sequence is TGTGCCAGCACAACCACAGGGACAGGGGGCGGCGAAAAACTGTTTTTT. It yields the protein CASTTTGTGGGEKLFF. Filled out from reference TRBV5-6 and TRBJ1-4, the complete variable domain reads DAGVTQSPTHLIKTRGQQVTLRCSPKSGHDTVSWYQQALGQGPQFIFQYYEEEERQRGNFPDRFSGHQFPNYSSELNVNALLLGDSALYLCASTTTGTGGGEKLFFGSGTQLSVL.

This clone has more than one count but fewer than ten. The J gene is TRBJ2-2, the V gene TRBV29-1; possible D gene TRBD1, 5 bases. V lost 5 bases, J lost 6 bases, and 10 bases lay in between. CDR1 and CDR2 from the germline V gene are SQVTM and ANQGSEA. This CDR3 comprises 12 residues. The CDR3 reads CSVSTGSGELFF. The CDR3 DNA is TGCAGCGTTAGTACAGGTTCCGGGGAGCTGTTTTTT.

The rearrangement uses TRBV28 and TRBJ1-2; 10 positions match TRBD1. V lost 2 bases and J lost 8; bases outside the gene matches: 14. Germline-derived CDR1 and CDR2 are MDHEN and SYDVKM. The CDR3 contains 17 residues. CDR3 bases: TGTGCCAGCAGTTTACAATCCGGGACAGGGGAGGAAGGAGGCTACACCTTC. It is translated as CASSLQSGTGEEGGYTF.

V and J are TRBV21-1 and TRBJ1-4; the D call in the table, TRBD1, was not verified against the DNA. TRBV21-1 is a documented pseudogene. The CDR3 runs 15 residues. CDR3 protein: CASSTRQGVKGKLFF. The CDR3 DNA reads TGTGCCAGCAGCACTAGACAGGGTGTGAAGGGAAAACTGTTTTTT.

The chain uses TRBV6-5 and TRBJ1-4; 7 nucleotides match TRBD1. The germline V gene encodes CDR1 MNHEY and CDR2 SVGAGI. V was clipped by 6 bases and J by 8 bases; unmatched bases: 12. The CDR3 has 15 amino acids. CDR3 amino acids: CASRAIGRGDEKLFF. For the CDR3, the DNA is TGTGCCAGCAGGGCAATCGGCAGGGGGGACGAAAAACTGTTTTTT.

V gene TRBV29-1 combines with J gene TRBJ1-2; D possibly corresponds to TRBD1 (6 bases). The CDR3 has 13 amino acids. Trimming removed 3 bases from V and 3 bases from J, with 11 bases in between. Germline values: CDR1 SQVTM, CDR2 ANQGSEA. The CDR3 loop reads CSVEWGLYYGYTF. CDR3 nucleotides: TGCAGCGTTGAGTGGGGGCTCTACTATGGCTACACCTTC.

The CDR3 region is CSVGHTQETQYF. The CDR3 DNA is TGCAGCGTGGGACATACCCAAGAGACCCAGTACTTC. This chain connects TRBV29-1 to TRBJ2-5; a weak D match, TRBD1 (6 bases). The germline V gene encodes CDR1 SQVTM and CDR2 ANQGSEA. The CDR3 spans 12 residues. V was clipped by 6 bases and J by 1 base, with 9 bases between them.

The chain joins TRBV10-3 to TRBJ1-1, with a possible D match to TRBD1 (5 bases). Germline CDR1 is ENHRY and CDR2 is SYGVKD. The CDR3 is 13 residues long. V was shortened by 7 bases and J by 4 bases, with 13 bases between the two germline ends. The CDR3 here is CAITPGGTTEAFF. In nucleotides, the CDR3 is TGTGCCATCACGCCAGGAGGGACCACTGAAGCTTTCTTT.

Remarks on this clone: A read error is possible here, since a much larger clone lies one base away. V usage is TRBV11-1 and J usage is TRBJ2-1, with 12 bases lining up with TRBD2. CDR3 length: 19 amino acids. The trim removed 1 base at V and 8 bases at J, leaving 15 bases unmatched. Germline CDR1 SGHAT, CDR2 FQDESV (reference sequence). The CDR3 sequence is CASSLGRLAGGAQSDEQFF. DNA for the CDR3: TGTGCCAGCAGCTTAGGGCGGCTAGCGGGGGGGGCACAGTCCGATGAGCAGTTCTTC.